The rows below give T cell receptor beta chains drawn from one sample of a study of T cells in Graves' hyperthyroidism and ophthalmopathy. TCRdb called the multiplex PCR reads again in MiXCR, with one record for every CDR3 protein. The sample carries almost 600,000 distinct CDR3 sequences, around 45% recorded once. The sample taken for sequencing was peripheral blood or thyroid tissue (not recorded which). All receptors derive from a woman between 18 and 29 years old with Graves' hyperthyroidism. The CDR3 runs from the conserved cysteine through the conserved F or W. The D gene is left open where the match is weak. Not all rows give a size; the values are once, few, many and, for expanded clones, a class.

D gene	clone size	V gene	J gene	CDR3 protein	CDR3 DNA
-	-	TRBV20-1	TRBJ1-5	CSAESDSYQPQHF	TGCAGTGCTGAATCGGACAGCTATCAGCCCCAGCATTTT
-	-	TRBV20-1	TRBJ1-1	CSATGFSSGNTEAFF	TGCAGTGCTACAGGTTTCAGCTCTGGAAACACTGAAGCTTTCTTT
TRBD1	few	TRBV5-6	TRBJ2-3	CASSLWSDRLTDTQYF	TGTGCCAGCAGCTTGTGGTCGGACAGGCTCACAGATACGCAGTATTTT
TRBD2	-	TRBV7-2	TRBJ2-7	CATKPGTSGIYEQYF	TGTGCCACCAAGCCCGGGACTAGCGGGATCTACGAGCAGTACTTC
-	once	TRBV12-3/TRBV12-4	TRBJ1-4	CASSLVRANEKLFF	TGTGCCAGCAGTTTGGTTCGGGCTAATGAAAAACTGTTTTTT
TRBD2	many	TRBV20-1	TRBJ2-2	CSAISRLAGQNTGELFF	TGCAGTGCTATCTCTAGGCTAGCGGGGCAAAACACCGGGGAGCTGTTTTTT
TRBD1	-	TRBV7-9	TRBJ2-7	CASSSSGTGGTEQYF	TGTGCCAGCAGCTCTTCCGGGACAGGGGGCACCGAGCAGTACTTC
TRBD2	-	TRBV29-1	TRBJ2-7	CSVSGLADLSYEQYF	TGCAGCGTGAGTGGGCTAGCGGACCTCTCCTACGAGCAGTACTTC
-	-	TRBV7-6	TRBJ1-1	CASSSLAGHAEAFF	TGTGCCAGCAGCTCACTAGCGGGACATGCTGAAGCTTTCTTT
-	many	TRBV6-1	TRBJ1-6	CASTRQDNSPLHF	TGTGCCAGCACCCGACAGGATAATTCACCCCTCCACTTT
TRBD1	-	TRBV3-1	TRBJ1-5	CASSPWTGALGNQPQHF	TGTGCCAGCAGCCCCTGGACAGGGGCGTTAGGCAATCAGCCCCAGCATTTT
-	-	TRBV5-8	TRBJ1-1	CASSEPTTVHPKAFF	TGTGCCAGCAGTGAACCTACAACAGTGCACCCTAAAGCTTTCTTT
-	-	TRBV24-1	TRBJ1-5	CATSATARDGAQPQHF	TGTGCCACCAGTGCCACAGCCCGGGACGGCGCTCAGCCCCAGCATTTT
-	-	TRBV20-1	TRBJ1-4	CSADLGIYNEKLFF	TGCAGTGCCGACCTCGGGATTTACAATGAAAAACTGTTTTTT
-	many	TRBV5-1	TRBJ2-2	CASSLEGHNTGELFF	TGCGCCAGCAGCTTAGAGGGGCACAACACCGGGGAGCTGTTTTTT
TRBD1	-	TRBV15	TRBJ1-5	CATSRVIGTGGGPQHF	TGTGCCACCAGCAGAGTAATCGGGACAGGCGGCGGGCCCCAGCATTTT
-	many	TRBV24-1	TRBJ2-2	CATSAFANTGELFF	TGTGCCACCAGTGCCTTCGCGAACACCGGGGAGCTGTTTTTT
-	-	TRBV10-2	TRBJ2-1	CASNPLSGSEQFF	TGCGCCAGCAACCCCCTTTCGGGCAGTGAGCAGTTCTTC
TRBD2	few	TRBV6-5	TRBJ2-2	CASSYRLWASGRAHAGELFF	TGTGCCAGCAGTTATCGGTTGTGGGCTAGCGGGAGGGCCCACGCCGGGGAGCTGTTTTTT
-	many	TRBV20-1	TRBJ1-2	CSSSPGRYGYTF	TGCAGTTCTTCCCCAGGGAGATATGGCTACACCTTC
-	few	TRBV12-5	TRBJ1-1	CASGLQRSDTEAFF	TGTGCTAGTGGACTACAAAGGTCGGACACTGAAGCTTTCTTT
TRBD1	many	TRBV4-1	TRBJ2-5	CASSQEGDRAFQETQYF	TGCGCCAGCAGCCAAGAAGGGGACAGGGCGTTCCAAGAGACCCAGTACTTC
TRBD2	few	TRBV12-3/TRBV12-4	TRBJ2-7	CASSLASGTSYEQYF	TGTGCCAGCAGTTTAGCCAGCGGGACCTCCTACGAGCAGTACTTC
TRBD2	-	TRBV29-1	TRBJ2-7	CSPRTGTSGTYEQYF	TGCAGCCCCCGTACTGGGACTAGCGGGACCTACGAGCAGTACTTC
TRBD1	many	TRBV20-1	TRBJ2-7	CSATGTGYEQYF	TGCAGTGCTACGGGGACAGGATACGAGCAGTACTTC
-	many	TRBV25-1	TRBJ1-6	CASSGNRSPLHF	TGTGCCAGCAGTGGTAATCGTTCACCCCTCCACTTT
TRBD1	-	TRBV20-1	TRBJ1-2	CSARGAGGLNYGYTF	TGCAGTGCTAGGGGAGCAGGGGGCTTAAACTATGGCTACACCTTC
-	-	TRBV20-1	TRBJ2-7	CSAEHLAGRTAYEQYF	TGCAGTGCCGAACATCTGGCGGGCAGGACAGCCTACGAGCAGTACTTC
TRBD1	many	TRBV11-2	TRBJ1-2	CASSLEDRGGSNYGYTF	TGTGCCAGCAGCCTAGAGGACAGGGGAGGTAGTAACTATGGCTACACCTTC
TRBD1	many	TRBV9	TRBJ1-6	CASSVETGLASPLHF	TGTGCCAGCAGCGTAGAGACAGGGTTGGCTTCACCCCTCCACTTT
-	-	TRBV19	TRBJ1-3	CASSPGSYGYTIYF	TGTGCCAGTAGTCCGGGTAGCTATGGCTACACCATATATTTT
-	many	TRBV7-8	TRBJ2-7	CASSLQSRTDTYEQYF	TGTGCCAGCAGCTTACAAAGTCGGACAGATACCTACGAGCAGTACTTC
-	many	TRBV7-9	TRBJ1-4	CASSLSENEKLFF	TGTGCCAGCAGCTTGAGTGAAAATGAAAAACTGTTTTTT
-	many	TRBV19	TRBJ2-7	CASSTGPEILYEQYF	TGTGCCAGTAGTACCGGGCCCGAGATTTTGTACGAGCAGTACTTC
-	-	TRBV14	TRBJ1-3	CASSQERNTIYF	TGTGCCAGCAGCCAAGAGAGAAACACCATATATTTT